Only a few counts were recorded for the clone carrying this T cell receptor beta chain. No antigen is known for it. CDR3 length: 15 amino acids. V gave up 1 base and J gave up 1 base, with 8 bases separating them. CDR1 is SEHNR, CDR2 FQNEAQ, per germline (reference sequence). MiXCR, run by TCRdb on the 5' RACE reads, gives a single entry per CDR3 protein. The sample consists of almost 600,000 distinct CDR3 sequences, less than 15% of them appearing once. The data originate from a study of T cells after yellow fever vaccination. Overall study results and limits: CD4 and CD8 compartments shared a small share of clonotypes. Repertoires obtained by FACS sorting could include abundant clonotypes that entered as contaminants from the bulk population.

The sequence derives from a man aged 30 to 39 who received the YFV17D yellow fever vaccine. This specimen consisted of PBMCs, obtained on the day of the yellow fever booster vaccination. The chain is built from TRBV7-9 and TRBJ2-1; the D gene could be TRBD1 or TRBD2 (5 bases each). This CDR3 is CASSLVWGSYNEQFF. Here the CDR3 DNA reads TGTGCCAGCAGCTTAGTCTGGGGGTCCTACAATGAGCAGTTCTTC.